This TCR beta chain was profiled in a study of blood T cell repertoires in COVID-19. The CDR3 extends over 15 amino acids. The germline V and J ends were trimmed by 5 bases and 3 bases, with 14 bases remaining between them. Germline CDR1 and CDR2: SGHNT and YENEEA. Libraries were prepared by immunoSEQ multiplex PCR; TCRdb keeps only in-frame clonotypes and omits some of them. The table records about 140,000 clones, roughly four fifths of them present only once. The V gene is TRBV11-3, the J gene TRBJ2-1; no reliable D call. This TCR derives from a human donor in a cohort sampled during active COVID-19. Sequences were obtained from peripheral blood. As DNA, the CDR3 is TGTGCCAGCAGCCCCACCCCGGGTGACTACAATGAGCAGTTCTTC. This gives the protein CASSPTPGDYNEQFF.